This record covers a single TCR beta chain. Its antigen is unidentified. The use of a sample-barcoded 5' primer and a J-beta primer mix characterized a second PCR of about 6 to 11 cycles. Paired-end reads containing CDR3 totaled no fewer than 3 million for each sample. TCRdb passed the 5' RACE reads through MiXCR, listing each CDR3 protein once. The profile covers about 1 million distinct CDR3 sequences, with more than 35% appearing a single time and about 20% taken by the ten largest. V was clipped by 1 base and J by 1 base, with 14 bases between them. Germline CDR1 is SGHAT and CDR2 is FQNNGV. This CDR3 region has 18 residues. The sample belongs to a study of blood T cells in healthy people across ages. The study's findings and limits: Naive CD4+ cells and diversity were both higher in long-lived donors than in aged donors.

The receptor was derived from an older woman in good health. The material sequenced was blood. The chain has TRBV11-2 and TRBJ2-6, with D possibly being TRBD1 (6 bases). CDR3 DNA: TGTGCCAGCAGCTTAGTAGGGGGAAGGGGTTCTGGGGCCAACGTCCTGACTTTC. This sequence encodes CASSLVGGRGSGANVLTF.